These T cell receptor beta chains were read from a single sample in a study of graft-versus-host responses after intestinal transplantation. These receptors have no identified antigens. Only in-frame clones appear in the TCRdb table, and some are missing; sequencing was by immunoSEQ multiplex PCR. Of around 120,000 clones in the sample, approximately 92% were seen once. This sample comprised unstimulated CD4+ T cells sorted from spleen or lymph node cells, obtained before intestinal transplant. The source is a human donor who received an intestinal transplant. The CDR3 runs from the conserved cysteine through the conserved F or W. A D gene is named only where the DNA matches it firmly. Rows may omit the clone size; those that give it use once, few, many or a size class.

j_call clone_size d_call v_call cdr3_aa cdr3_nt
TRBJ2-5 - TRBD2 TRBV11-2 CASSLSRSGRGETQYF TGTGCCAGCAGCTTATCCCGTAGCGGGAGGGGAGAGACCCAGTACTTC
TRBJ2-7 - - TRBV21-1 CASSKVTGGGSSREQYF TGTGCCAGCAGCAAAGTAACGGGTGGCGGGAGCAGTCGGGAGCAGTACTTC
TRBJ1-4 - - TRBV15 CATSRDLGSREKLFF TGTGCCACCAGCAGAGATTTGGGATCGCGTGAAAAACTGTTTTTT
TRBJ2-7 - TRBD2 TRBV28 CASGGGTISGEQYF TGTGCCAGCGGTGGGGGGACTATCTCGGGCGAGCAGTACTTC
TRBJ1-2 once TRBD1 TRBV6-1 CASSDRQGNYGYTF TGTGCCAGCAGTGATCGACAGGGGAACTATGGCTACACCTTC
TRBJ1-2 - - TRBV29-1 CSVGVGGNYGYTF TGCAGCGTTGGTGTAGGGGGGAACTATGGCTACACCTTC
TRBJ2-1 - - TRBV6-4 CASSDSALGGSYNEQFF TGTGCCAGCAGTGACTCGGCCCTCGGGGGCTCCTACAATGAGCAGTTCTTC
TRBJ2-7 - TRBD2 TRBV28 CASSSPTSGSYEQYF TGTGCCAGCAGTTCCCCGACTAGCGGGAGCTACGAGCAGTACTTC
TRBJ1-1 - TRBD1 TRBV7-8 CASSLRTGVAFF TGTGCCAGCAGCTTAAGGACAGGGGTAGCTTTCTTT
TRBJ1-2 - TRBD1 TRBV6-5 CASIRGLGYGYTF TGTGCCAGCATTAGGGGGCTCGGGTATGGCTACACCTTC
TRBJ1-1 - - TRBV6-5 CASSYSRGLKNTEAFF TGTGCCAGCAGTTACTCGCGGGGGCTGAAGAACACTGAAGCTTTCTTT
TRBJ1-2 - - TRBV10-3 CATGVRLSYGYTF TGTGCCACCGGGGTAAGGTTGAGCTATGGCTACACCTTC
TRBJ1-1 - - TRBV6-5 CASRTPWGTEAFF TGTGCCAGCAGAACCCCCTGGGGCACTGAAGCTTTCTTT
TRBJ2-3 - - TRBV2 CASSASTDTQYF TGTGCCAGCAGTGCCAGCACAGATACGCAGTATTTT
TRBJ2-7 - - TRBV30 CAWSAAYEQYF TGTGCCTGGAGTGCGGCGTACGAGCAGTACTTC
TRBJ2-7 - - TRBV6-5 CASSTLFAGSEQYF TGTGCCAGCAGCACCCTTTTCGCGGGAAGCGAGCAGTACTTT